This T cell receptor beta chain was recovered during a study of CD8+CD57+ T cells in acquired aplastic anemia. V was shortened by 0 bases and J by 5 bases, with 10 bases between the two germline ends. The CDR3 loop spans 15 amino acids. Germline loops: CDR1 KGHDR, CDR2 SFDVKD. Genomic DNA, the template, was used for profiling of the TCR beta VDJ and CDR3. TCRdb recomputed calls from the reads with MiXCR, one row per CDR3 protein. The data contain 100,000 to 150,000 distinct CDR3 sequences, almost 40% of them singletons. Only patients with CD8+CD57+ cell expansion on flow cytometry were chosen for sequencing. Each of the patients presented with severe acquired aplastic anemia. This clonotype was counted many times.

This TCR was sampled from a human donor with aplastic anemia. Sequencing was done on a sample of sorted CD4+, CD8+, or CD8+CD57+ T cells (not recorded which) from PBMCs. The chain combines TRBV24-1 with TRBJ2-1; D possibly uses TRBD1 or TRBD2 (5 bases each). CDR3 loop: CATSDLGLGDNEQFF. As DNA, the CDR3 is TGTGCCACCAGTGATTTGGGTTTGGGGGACAATGAGCAGTTCTTC.